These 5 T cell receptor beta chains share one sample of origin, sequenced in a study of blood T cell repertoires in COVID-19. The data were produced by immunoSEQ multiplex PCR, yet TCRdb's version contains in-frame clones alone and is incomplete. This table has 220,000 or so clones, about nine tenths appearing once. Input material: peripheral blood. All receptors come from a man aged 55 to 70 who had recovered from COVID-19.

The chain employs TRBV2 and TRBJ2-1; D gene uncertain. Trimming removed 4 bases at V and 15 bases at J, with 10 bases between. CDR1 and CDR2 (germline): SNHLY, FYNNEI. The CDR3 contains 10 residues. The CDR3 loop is CASSGSVPFF. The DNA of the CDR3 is TGTGCCAGCAGTGGGTCGGTCCCGTTCTTC.

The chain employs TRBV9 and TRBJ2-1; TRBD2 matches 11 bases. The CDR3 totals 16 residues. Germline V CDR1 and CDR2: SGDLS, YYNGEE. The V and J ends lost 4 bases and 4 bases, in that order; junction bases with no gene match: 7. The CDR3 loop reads CASSPQASGRYNEQFF. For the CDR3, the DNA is TGTGCCAGCAGCCCCCAGGCTAGCGGGAGGTACAATGAGCAGTTCTTC.

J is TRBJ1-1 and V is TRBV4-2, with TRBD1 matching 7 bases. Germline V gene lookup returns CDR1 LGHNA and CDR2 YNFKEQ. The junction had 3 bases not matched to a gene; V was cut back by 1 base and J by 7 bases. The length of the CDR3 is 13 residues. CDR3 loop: CASSQGDRNEAFF. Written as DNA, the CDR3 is TGTGCCAGCAGCCAAGGGGACAGAAATGAAGCTTTCTTT.

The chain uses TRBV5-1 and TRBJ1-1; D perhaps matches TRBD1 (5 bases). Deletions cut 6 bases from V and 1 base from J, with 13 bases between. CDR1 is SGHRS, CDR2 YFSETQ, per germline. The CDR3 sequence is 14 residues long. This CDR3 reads CASKKGSGNTEAFF. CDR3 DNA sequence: TGCGCCAGCAAAAAGGGGTCAGGGAACACTGAAGCTTTCTTT.

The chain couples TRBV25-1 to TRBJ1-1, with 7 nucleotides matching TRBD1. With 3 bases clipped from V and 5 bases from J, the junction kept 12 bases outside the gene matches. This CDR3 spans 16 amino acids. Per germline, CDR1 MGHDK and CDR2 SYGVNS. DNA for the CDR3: TGTGCCAGCAGTGATCTACAGGGGAATTTGGGTACTGAAGCTTTCTTT. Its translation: CASSDLQGNLGTEAFF.